This record covers a single T cell receptor (beta chain). No antigen is known for it. Including cysteine and phenylalanine, the CDR3 has 11 amino acids. DNA is not on record. This specimen belongs to a study of diagnostic markers for celiac disease (dated by TCRdb to the early 2020s). The sequencer listed for this sample is Illumina MiSeq. With the reads reprocessed by TCRdb, a single entry stands for each CDR3 protein sequence and no DNA is reported. The data table for this sample lists around 7,500 distinct CDR3 sequences. The ten top clones hold about 6.5% of the sample. This sequence uses TRBV12-3 or TRBV12-4 and TRBJ2-3. Sequenced material: either unsorted cells or a sorted T cell fraction (not recorded which). This TCR was recovered from a human donor. This table probably holds off-target reads from a library built for another chain. The CDR3 sequence is CASSLGGTQYF.